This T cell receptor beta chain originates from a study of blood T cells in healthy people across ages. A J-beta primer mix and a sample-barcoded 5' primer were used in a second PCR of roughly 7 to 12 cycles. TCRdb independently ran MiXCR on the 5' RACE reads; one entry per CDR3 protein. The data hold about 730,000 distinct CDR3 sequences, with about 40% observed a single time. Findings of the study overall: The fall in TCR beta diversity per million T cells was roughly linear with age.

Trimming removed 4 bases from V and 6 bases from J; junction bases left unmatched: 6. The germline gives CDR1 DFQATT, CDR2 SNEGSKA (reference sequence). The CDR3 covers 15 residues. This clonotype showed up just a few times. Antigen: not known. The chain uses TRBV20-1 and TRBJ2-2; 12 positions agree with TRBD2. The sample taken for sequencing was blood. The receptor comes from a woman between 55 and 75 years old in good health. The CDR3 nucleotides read TGCAGTGCTACCCAACTAGCGGGGGGACCCGGGGAGCTGTTTTTT. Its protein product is CSATQLAGGPGELFF.